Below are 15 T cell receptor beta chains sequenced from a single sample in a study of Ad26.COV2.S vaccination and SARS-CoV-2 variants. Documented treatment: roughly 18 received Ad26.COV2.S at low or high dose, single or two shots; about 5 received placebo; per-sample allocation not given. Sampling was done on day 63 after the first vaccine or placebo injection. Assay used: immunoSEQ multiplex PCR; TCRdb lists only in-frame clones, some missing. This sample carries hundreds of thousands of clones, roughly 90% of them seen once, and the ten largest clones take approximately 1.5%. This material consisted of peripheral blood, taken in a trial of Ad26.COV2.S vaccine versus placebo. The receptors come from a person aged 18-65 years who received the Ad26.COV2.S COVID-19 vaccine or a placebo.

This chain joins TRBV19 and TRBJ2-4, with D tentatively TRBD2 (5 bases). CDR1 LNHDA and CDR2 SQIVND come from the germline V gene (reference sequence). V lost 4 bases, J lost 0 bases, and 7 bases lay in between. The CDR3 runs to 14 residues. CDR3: CASSSGLAKNIQYF. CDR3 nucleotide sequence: TGTGCCAGTAGTAGCGGGCTAGCCAAAAACATTCAGTACTTC.

CDR3 sequence: CAWSVKGLVDTQYF. CDR3 DNA: TGTGCCTGGAGTGTAAAAGGACTCGTCGATACGCAGTATTTT. The chain carries TRBV30 and TRBJ2-3, with D perhaps TRBD2 (5 bases). Between the trimmed V and J ends, which lost 0 bases and 6 bases, there was a span of 13 bases. Germline CDR1 and CDR2: GTSNPN and SVGIG (reference sequence). The length of the CDR3 is 14 residues.

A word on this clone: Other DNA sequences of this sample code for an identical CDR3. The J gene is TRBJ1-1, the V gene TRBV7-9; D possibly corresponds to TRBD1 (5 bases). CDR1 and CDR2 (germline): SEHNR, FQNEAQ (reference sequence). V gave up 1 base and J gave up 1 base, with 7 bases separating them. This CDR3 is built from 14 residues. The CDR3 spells CASSLGQGNTEAFF. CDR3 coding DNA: TGTGCCAGCAGCTTAGGGCAGGGGAACACTGAAGCTTTCTTT.

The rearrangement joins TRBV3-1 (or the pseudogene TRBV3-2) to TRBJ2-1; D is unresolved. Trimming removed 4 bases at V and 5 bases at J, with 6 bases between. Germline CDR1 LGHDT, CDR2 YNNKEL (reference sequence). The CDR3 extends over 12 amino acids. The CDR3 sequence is CASSRTDNEQFF. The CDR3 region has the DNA TGTGCCAGCAGCCGAACGGACAATGAGCAGTTCTTC.

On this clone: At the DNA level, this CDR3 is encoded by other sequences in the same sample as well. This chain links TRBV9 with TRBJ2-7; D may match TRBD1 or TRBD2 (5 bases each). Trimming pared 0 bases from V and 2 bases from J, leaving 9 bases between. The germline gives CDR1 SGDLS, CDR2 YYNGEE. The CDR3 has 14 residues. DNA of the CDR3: TGTGCCAGCAGCGTAGACCTGGGACCCTACGAGCAGTACTTC. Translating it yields CASSVDLGPYEQYF.

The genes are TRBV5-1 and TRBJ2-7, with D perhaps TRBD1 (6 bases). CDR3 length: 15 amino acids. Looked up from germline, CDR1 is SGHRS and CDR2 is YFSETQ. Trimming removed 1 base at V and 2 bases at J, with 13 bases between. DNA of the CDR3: TGCGCCAGCAGCTTGCCAGGGGTGGGGACCTACGAGCAGTACTTC. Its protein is CASSLPGVGTYEQYF. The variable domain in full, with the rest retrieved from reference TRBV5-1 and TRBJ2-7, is KAGVTQTPRYLIKTRGQQVTLSCSPISGHRSVSWYQQTPGQGLQFLFEYFSETQRNKGNFPGRFSGRQFSNSRSEMNVSTLELGDSALYLCASSLPGVGTYEQYFGPGTRLTVT.

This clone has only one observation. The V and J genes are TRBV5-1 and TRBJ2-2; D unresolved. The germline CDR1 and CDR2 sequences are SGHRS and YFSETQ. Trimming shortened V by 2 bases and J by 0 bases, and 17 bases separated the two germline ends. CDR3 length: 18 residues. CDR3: CASSFVPFDIANTGELFF. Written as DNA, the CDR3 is TGCGCCAGCAGCTTTGTCCCCTTCGACATAGCGAACACCGGGGAGCTGTTTTTT.

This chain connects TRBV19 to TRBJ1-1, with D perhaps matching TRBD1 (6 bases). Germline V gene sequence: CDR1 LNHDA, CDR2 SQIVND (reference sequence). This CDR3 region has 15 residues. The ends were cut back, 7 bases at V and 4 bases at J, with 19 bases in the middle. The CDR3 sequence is CASTAESGVVTEAFF. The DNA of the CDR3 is TGTGCCAGTACCGCGGAGTCAGGGGTCGTCACTGAAGCTTTCTTT.

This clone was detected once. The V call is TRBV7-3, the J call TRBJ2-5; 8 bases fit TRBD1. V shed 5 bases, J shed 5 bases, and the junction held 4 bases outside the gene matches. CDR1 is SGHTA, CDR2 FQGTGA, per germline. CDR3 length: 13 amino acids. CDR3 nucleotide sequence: TGTGCCAGCAGCAGCACAGGGGGGGAGACCCAGTACTTC. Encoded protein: CASSSTGGETQYF.

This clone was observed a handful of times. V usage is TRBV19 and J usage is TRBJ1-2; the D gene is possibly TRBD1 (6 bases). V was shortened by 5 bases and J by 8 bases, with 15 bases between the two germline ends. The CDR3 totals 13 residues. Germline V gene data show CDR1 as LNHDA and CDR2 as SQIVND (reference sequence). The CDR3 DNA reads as TGTGCCAGTAGTCCCCGCCGGGGGCTAGGCTACACCTTC. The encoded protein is CASSPRRGLGYTF.

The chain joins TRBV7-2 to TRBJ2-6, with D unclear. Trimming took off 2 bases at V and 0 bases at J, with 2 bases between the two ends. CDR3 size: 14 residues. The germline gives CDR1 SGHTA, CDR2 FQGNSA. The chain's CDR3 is CASSLSSGANVLTF. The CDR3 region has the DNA TGTGCCAGCAGCTTAAGCTCTGGGGCCAACGTCCTGACTTTC.

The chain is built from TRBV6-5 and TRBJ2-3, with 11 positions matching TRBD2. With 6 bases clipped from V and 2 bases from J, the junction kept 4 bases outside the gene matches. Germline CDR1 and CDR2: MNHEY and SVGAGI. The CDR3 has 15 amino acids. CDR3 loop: CASRIAGGSTDTQYF. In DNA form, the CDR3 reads TGTGCCAGCAGGATAGCGGGGGGGTCCACAGATACGCAGTATTTT.

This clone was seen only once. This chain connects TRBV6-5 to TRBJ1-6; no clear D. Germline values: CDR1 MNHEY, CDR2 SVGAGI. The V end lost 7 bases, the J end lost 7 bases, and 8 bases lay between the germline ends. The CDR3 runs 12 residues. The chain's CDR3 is CASKVGNSPLHF. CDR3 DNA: TGTGCCAGCAAAGTAGGCAATTCACCCCTCCACTTT.

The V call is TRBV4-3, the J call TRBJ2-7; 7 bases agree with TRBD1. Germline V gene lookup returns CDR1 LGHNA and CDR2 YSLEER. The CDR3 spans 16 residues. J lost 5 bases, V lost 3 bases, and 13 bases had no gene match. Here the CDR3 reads CASSQGIDRDSHEQYF. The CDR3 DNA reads TGCGCCAGCAGCCAGGGAATAGACAGGGATTCGCACGAGCAGTACTTC.

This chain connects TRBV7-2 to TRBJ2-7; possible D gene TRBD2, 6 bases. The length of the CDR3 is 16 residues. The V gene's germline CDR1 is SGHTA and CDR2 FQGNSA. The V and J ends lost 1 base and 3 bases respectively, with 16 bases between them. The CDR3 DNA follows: TGTGCCAGCAGCTTAGTTGGGTGGGGGGTGGTCTACGAGCAGTACTTC. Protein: CASSLVGWGVVYEQYF. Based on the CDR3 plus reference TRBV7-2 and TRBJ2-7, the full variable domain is GAGVSQSPSNKVTEKGKDVELRCDPISGHTALYWYRQSLGQGLEFLIYFQGNSAPDKSGLPSDRFSAERTGGSVSTLTIQRTQQEDSAVYLCASSLVGWGVVYEQYFGPGTRLTVT.